This T cell receptor (beta chain) was recovered during a study of blood T cells in healthy people across ages. Study information: Per two T cells, template switching captured roughly one barcoded beta molecule.

Note on this clonotype: The antigen remains undetermined.

Donors ranged from roughly 6 to 90 years old and were healthy Caucasians in Russia. Together with a sample-barcoded 5' primer, a J-beta primer mix was included in a second PCR lasting about 6 to 11 cycles. TCRdb reprocessed the 5' RACE reads via MiXCR and lists one record per CDR3 protein. The sample yields 700,000 to 950,000 distinct CDR3 sequences, 43% seen once. V was pared by 2 bases and J by 2 bases, with 5 bases of the junction left unmatched. The CDR3 is 16 amino acids. Germline V lookup: CDR1 MNHEY, CDR2 SMNVEV (reference sequence). Whole-study findings and limits: Significant beta diversity loss was already apparent by age roughly 40, declining roughly linearly. Estimated diversity that came from one million T cells was considered an underestimate.

The source of this sequence is a woman aged 60-75 years in good health. This chain uses TRBV27 with TRBJ2-1; 8 bases map to TRBD2. The material sequenced was blood. CDR3 DNA sequence: TGTGCCAGCAGTTTACTAGCGGGTACTCCCTACAATGAGCAGTTCTTC. It codes for CASSLLAGTPYNEQFF.